The TCR beta chain under discussion was sequenced for a study of blood T cell repertoires in COVID-19. Overall study context: T cells, B-cell-depleted T cells, or PBMCs supplied cDNA or gDNA.

Cohort assignment relied on participant-reported clinical history. In Cohort 3, a recovered donor had either two negative PCRs, clearance, or symptom resolution. Repertoires were generated with immunoSEQ multiplex PCR, while TCRdb's copy carries only in-frame clones and drops some. Seen here are about 380,000 clones, about 89% observed once, and the top ten hold approximately 1.2%. The receptor comes from a man aged 25-40 years who had recovered from COVID-19. Input material: PBMCs or T cells enriched from blood (not recorded which).

The CDR3, as DNA: TGTGCCAGCAGTTTATCATTTGAAGGTACAGGGGGTCCCTATGGCTACACCTTC. Translation gives CASSLSFEGTGGPYGYTF. J is TRBJ1-2 and V is TRBV27; 8 nucleotides line up with TRBD1. Trimming cost V 0 bases and J 4 bases; bases outside gene matches: 13. Looked up from germline, CDR1 is MNHEY and CDR2 is SMNVEV (reference sequence). CDR3 length: 18 amino acids.